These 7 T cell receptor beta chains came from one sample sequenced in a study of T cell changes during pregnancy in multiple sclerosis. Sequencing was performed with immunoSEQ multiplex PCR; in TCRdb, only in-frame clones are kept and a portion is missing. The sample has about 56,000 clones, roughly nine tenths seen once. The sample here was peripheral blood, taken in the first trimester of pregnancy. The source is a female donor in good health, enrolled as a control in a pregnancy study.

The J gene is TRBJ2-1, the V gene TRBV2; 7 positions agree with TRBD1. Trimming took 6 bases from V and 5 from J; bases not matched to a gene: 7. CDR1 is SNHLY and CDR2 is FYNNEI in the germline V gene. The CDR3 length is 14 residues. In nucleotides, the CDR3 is TGTGCCAGCAGAGCCCTGGACAGGAACAATGAGCAGTTCTTC. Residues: CASRALDRNNEQFF.

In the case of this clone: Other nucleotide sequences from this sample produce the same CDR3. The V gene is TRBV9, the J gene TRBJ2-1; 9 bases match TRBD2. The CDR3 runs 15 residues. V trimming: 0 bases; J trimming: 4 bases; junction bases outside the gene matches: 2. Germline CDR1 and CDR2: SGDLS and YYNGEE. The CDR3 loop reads CASSVGLAEYNEQFF. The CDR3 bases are TGTGCCAGCAGCGTAGGACTAGCGGAGTACAATGAGCAGTTCTTC.

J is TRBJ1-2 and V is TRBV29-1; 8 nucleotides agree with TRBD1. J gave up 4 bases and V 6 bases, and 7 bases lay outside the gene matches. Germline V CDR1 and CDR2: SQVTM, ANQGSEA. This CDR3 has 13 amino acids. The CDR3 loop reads CSVSTGEGYGYTF. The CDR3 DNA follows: TGCAGCGTGTCGACAGGGGAGGGCTATGGCTACACCTTC.

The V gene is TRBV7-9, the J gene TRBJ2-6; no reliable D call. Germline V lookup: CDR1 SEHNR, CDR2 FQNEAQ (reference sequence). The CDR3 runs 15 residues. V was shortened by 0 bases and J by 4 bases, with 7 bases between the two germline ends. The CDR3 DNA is TGTGCCAGCAGCTTAGCGGGCTTCGGGGCCAACGTCCTGACTTTC. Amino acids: CASSLAGFGANVLTF.

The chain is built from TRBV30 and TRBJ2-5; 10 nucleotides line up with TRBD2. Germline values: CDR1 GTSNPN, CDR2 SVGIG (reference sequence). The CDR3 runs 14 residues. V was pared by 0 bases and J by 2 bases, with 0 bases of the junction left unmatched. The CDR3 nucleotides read TGTGCCTGGAGTGTACTAGCGGGGCAAGAGACCCAGTACTTC. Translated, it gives CAWSVLAGQETQYF.

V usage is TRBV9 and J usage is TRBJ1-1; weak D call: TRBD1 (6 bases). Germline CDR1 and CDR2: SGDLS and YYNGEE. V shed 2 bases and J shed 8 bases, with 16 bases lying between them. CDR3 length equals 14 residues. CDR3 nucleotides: TGTGCCAGCAGCGTCCCCCAGGGGTTGGCCGAAGCTTTCTTT. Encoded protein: CASSVPQGLAEAFF.

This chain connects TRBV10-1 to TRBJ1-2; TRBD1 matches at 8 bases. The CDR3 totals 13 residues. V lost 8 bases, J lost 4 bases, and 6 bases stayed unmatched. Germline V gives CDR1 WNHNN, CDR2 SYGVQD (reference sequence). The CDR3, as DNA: TGCGCCAGCTCGCAGGACAGGGTCTATGGCTACACCTTC. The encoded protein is CASSQDRVYGYTF.